Presented here are 29 T cell receptor beta chains from one specimen sequenced in a study of shared clonotypes between healthy human individuals. TCRdb's table, derived via immunoSEQ multiplex PCR, lists solely in-frame clones and lacks some. The sample holds approximately 1,000,000 clones, 70% to 85% seen once. Sequences were obtained from memory CD4+ T cells from PBMCs. Specified subset: CD45RA-negative fraction. The receptors were gathered from a man between 18 and 35 years old in good health. Some clones in this sample may be carry-over from other donors' samples.

The chain combines TRBV2 with TRBJ2-6, with TRBD1 as a possible D gene (6 bases). Trimming shortened V by 2 bases and J by 1 base, and 15 bases separated the two germline ends. Germline CDR1 SNHLY, CDR2 FYNNEI. The CDR3 sequence is 18 residues long. Here the CDR3 reads CASSERAGVGSGANVLTF. CDR3 sequence (DNA): TGTGCCAGCAGTGAACGAGCAGGGGTCGGTTCTGGGGCCAACGTCCTGACTTTC.

This clone was seen more than once but under ten times. The gene calls are TRBV29-1 and TRBJ1-5; tentatively, D is TRBD1 (6 bases). Trimming took off 6 bases at V and 4 bases at J, with 16 bases between the two ends. This CDR3 is built from 14 residues. Germline values: CDR1 SQVTM, CDR2 ANQGSEA. For the CDR3, the DNA is TGCAGCGTCGCTACAGGGCGTACGAATCAGCCCCAGCATTTT. This codes for CSVATGRTNQPQHF. The entire variable domain, with the rest obtained from reference TRBV29-1 and TRBJ1-5, is as follows: SAVISQKPSRDICQRGTSLTIQCQVDSQVTMMFWYRQQPGQSLTLIATANQGSEATYESGFVIDKFPISRPNLTFSTLTVSNMSPEDSSIYLCSVATGRTNQPQHFGDGTRLSIL.

J is TRBJ2-5 and V is TRBV5-1; 9 nucleotides agree with TRBD2. Germline trimming cut 4 bases from V and 5 bases from J; bases unmatched to any gene: 9. The CDR3 spans 15 residues. Germline V CDR1 and CDR2: SGHRS, YFSETQ. DNA of the CDR3: TGCGCCAGCAGCGTTGCGGGAGGGTCAGGGGAGACCCAGTACTTC. Its protein product is CASSVAGGSGETQYF.

The genes are TRBV5-4 and TRBJ2-5, with D unresolved. The CDR3 extends over 13 amino acids. Germline V gene sequence: CDR1 SGHNT, CDR2 YYREEE (reference sequence). Trimming shortened V by 4 bases and J by 4 bases, and 11 bases separated the two germline ends. CDR3 residues: CASSADPRETQYF. CDR3 in DNA: TGTGCCAGCAGCGCAGACCCCCGAGAGACCCAGTACTTC.

This chain joins TRBV30 and TRBJ2-1; D is perhaps TRBD1 (6 bases). The V gene lost 4 bases and the J gene lost 7 bases, with 20 bases spanning the gap. Looked up from germline, CDR1 is GTSNPN and CDR2 is SVGIG (reference sequence). The CDR3 is 15 residues long. CDR3 amino acids: CAWINPWGTLNEQFF. CDR3 in DNA: TGTGCCTGGATTAATCCGTGGGGGACATTGAATGAGCAGTTCTTC. The entire variable domain, with the rest obtained from reference TRBV30 and TRBJ2-1, is as follows: SQTIHQWPATLVQPVGSPLSLECTVEGTSNPNLYWYRQAAGRGLQLLFYSVGIGQISSEVPQNLSASRPQDRQFILSSKKLLLSDSGFYLCAWINPWGTLNEQFFGPGTRLTVL.

There are a few counts of this clone. This chain uses TRBV11-2 with TRBJ1-3, with D hard to call. This CDR3 contains 15 residues. Germline V CDR1 and CDR2: SGHAT, FQNNGV. Trimming took off 5 bases at V and 0 bases at J, with 11 bases between the two ends. This CDR3 reads CASSLQSFSGNTIYF. The CDR3, as DNA: TGTGCCAGCAGCCTACAGTCTTTCTCTGGAAACACCATATATTTT. The complete variable domain, with remaining parts taken from reference TRBV11-2 and TRBJ1-3, reads EAGVAQSPRYKIIEKRQSVAFWCNPISGHATLYWYQQILGQGPKLLIQFQNNGVVDDSQLPKDRFSAERLKGVDSTLKIQPAKLEDSAVYLCASSLQSFSGNTIYFGEGSWLTVV.

The CDR3 here is CASSEPGTAYEAFF. CDR3 nucleotides: TGCGCCAGCAGCGAACCCGGGACAGCCTATGAAGCTTTCTTT. The chain joins TRBV5-1 to TRBJ1-1, with TRBD1 matching over 7 bases. Unmatched junction bases numbered 10, after V lost 4 bases and J lost 7 bases. This CDR3 comprises 14 residues. Germline-derived CDR1 and CDR2 are SGHRS and YFSETQ. Full variable domain (rest looked up from reference TRBV5-1 and TRBJ1-1): KAGVTQTPRYLIKTRGQQVTLSCSPISGHRSVSWYQQTPGQGLQFLFEYFSETQRNKGNFPGRFSGRQFSNSRSEMNVSTLELGDSALYLCASSEPGTAYEAFFGQGTRLTVV.

The J gene is TRBJ1-4, the V gene TRBV5-1; the D is unclear. CDR1 SGHRS and CDR2 YFSETQ come from the germline V gene. CDR3 length: 14 residues. V was clipped by 2 bases and J by 1 base, with 6 bases between them. This chain's CDR3 is CASSFRGTNEKLFF. Written as DNA, the CDR3 is TGCGCCAGCAGCTTCCGGGGAACTAATGAAAAACTGTTTTTT.

This chain links TRBV5-1 with TRBJ2-7, with 16 bases fitting TRBD2. Germline lookup yields CDR1 SGHRS and CDR2 YFSETQ. This CDR3 has 17 amino acids. After removal of 2 bases from V and 1 base from J, the junction contained 3 bases not matched to a gene. The CDR3 nucleotides are TGCGCCAGCAGCTTCGGGACTAGCGGGAGGGCTTCCTACGAGCAGTACTTC. It yields the protein CASSFGTSGRASYEQYF.

This chain connects TRBV4-1 to TRBJ1-1, with D uncertain. Germline V gene sequence: CDR1 MGHRA, CDR2 YSYEKL. Trimming left V 1 base short and J 7 bases short, with 16 bases between. The CDR3 contains 15 residues. The CDR3 protein is CASSQGMAVRSEAFF. Written as DNA, the CDR3 is TGCGCCAGCAGCCAAGGGATGGCAGTAAGAAGTGAAGCTTTCTTT.

The V call is TRBV21-1, the J call TRBJ2-3; the D call of TRBD2 is as the table states it, not checked on the DNA. TRBV21-1 is shown as a pseudogene. The CDR3 loop spans 17 amino acids. Written as DNA, the CDR3 is TGTGCCAGCAGCAATAGGAAGGGACTAGCCTTGACAGATACGCAGTATTTT. As protein: CASSNRKGLALTDTQYF.

The gene calls are TRBV20-1 and TRBJ2-5; D is uncertain. The CDR3 spans 10 residues. Germline-derived CDR1 and CDR2 are DFQATT and SNEGSKA (reference sequence). V was shortened by 0 bases and J by 12 bases, with 8 bases between the two germline ends. CDR3: CSARDRVKYF. CDR3 nucleotides: TGCAGTGCTAGAGACCGGGTCAAGTACTTC.

Details on this clone: The identical CDR3 is also encoded by other nucleotide sequences in the sample. This chain uses TRBV28 with TRBJ1-2; no firm D call. This CDR3 spans 11 amino acids. Trimming left V 6 bases short and J 5 bases short, with 7 bases between. Germline CDR1 and CDR2: MDHEN and SYDVKM. CDR3 in amino acids: CASSLRYGYTF. CDR3 bases: TGTGCCAGCAGCCTCCGGTATGGCTACACCTTC.

The CDR3 DNA sequence: TGTGCCAGCAGTGAAGTCTCGACCCGGGTGGGGCTTTACAATGAGCAGTTCTTC. Translated: CASSEVSTRVGLYNEQFF. The chain joins TRBV2 to TRBJ2-1; D is possibly TRBD1 (5 bases). The CDR3 runs 18 residues. Germline CDR1 SNHLY, CDR2 FYNNEI. Trimming took 1 base from V and 4 from J, leaving 20 bases between them.

As to this clone: With a much larger clone just one base away, this may be a read error. The chain links TRBV6-1 to TRBJ2-7; D is possibly TRBD2 (6 bases). Germline V lookup: CDR1 MNHNS, CDR2 SASEGT. Trimming left V 5 bases short and J 4 bases short, with 9 bases between. The CDR3 totals 12 residues. The CDR3 DNA reads as TGTGCCAGCAGTTTTGGGGGGTACGAGCAGTACTTC. This translates into CASSFGGYEQYF.

This CDR3 reads CASSFGLSGRAAGEQYF. The CDR3 DNA reads TGTGCCAGCAGCTTTGGACTAAGCGGGAGGGCCGCAGGCGAGCAGTACTTC. J is TRBJ2-7 and V is TRBV5-5, with 10 positions matching TRBD2. Losses at the gene ends were 2 bases for V and 6 bases for J; bases not matched to a gene: 14. Germline V gene lookup returns CDR1 SGHKS and CDR2 YYEKEE (reference sequence). The length of the CDR3 is 17 residues.

This rearrangement joins TRBV29-1 to TRBJ1-1, with a tentative D call TRBD1 (5 bases). V was clipped by 2 bases and J by 3 bases, with 13 bases between them. Germline V gene sequence: CDR1 SQVTM, CDR2 ANQGSEA. The CDR3 runs to 14 residues. In DNA, the CDR3 is TGCAGCGTTGAAAGGGGACTTCAGGACACTGAAGCTTTCTTT. Its protein is CSVERGLQDTEAFF.

This chain links TRBV28 with TRBJ1-2, with 7 bases matching TRBD1. V shed 8 bases and J 7 bases; nucleotides not matched to a gene: 7. Germline V gene data show CDR1 as MDHEN and CDR2 as SYDVKM. The CDR3 is made up of 12 amino acids. CDR3 bases: TGTGCCAGCCAGACAGGGCTTCGTGGCTACACCTTC. It specifies CASQTGLRGYTF.

The genes are TRBV7-9 and TRBJ2-5, with D tentatively TRBD2 (6 bases). Trimming took off 5 bases at V and 5 bases at J, with 12 bases between the two ends. From germline, CDR1 is SEHNR and CDR2 FQNEAQ (reference sequence). The CDR3 has 13 amino acids. CDR3 sequence: CASSTRLGETQYF. The CDR3 DNA reads TGTGCCAGCAGCACACGACTAGGGGAGACCCAGTACTTC. The complete variable domain, with remaining parts taken from reference TRBV7-9 and TRBJ2-5, reads DTGVSQNPRHKITKRGQNVTFRCDPISEHNRLYWYRQTLGQGPEFLTYFQNEAQLEKSRLLSDRFSAERPKGSFSTLEIQRTEQGDSAMYLCASSTRLGETQYFGPGTRLLVL.

V usage is TRBV7-2 and J usage is TRBJ2-5, with TRBD1 matching over 7 bases. The trim removed 3 bases at V and 1 base at J, leaving 5 bases unmatched. This CDR3 region has 15 residues. Per germline, CDR1 SGHTA and CDR2 FQGNSA. The CDR3 is CASSFQTGPQETQYF. The CDR3 region has the DNA TGTGCCAGCAGCTTTCAGACAGGGCCCCAAGAGACCCAGTACTTC.

The V call is TRBV29-1, the J call TRBJ1-2; D is perhaps TRBD1 (5 bases). This CDR3 region has 14 residues. The V end was cut by 7 bases, the J end by 1 base, with 16 bases between. The germline V gene has CDR1 SQVTM and CDR2 ANQGSEA. The CDR3 DNA is TGCAGCGCCGAACAGGTGGAGGGTAACTATGGCTACACCTTC. This translates into CSAEQVEGNYGYTF.

This sequence joins TRBV2 and TRBJ1-1; perhaps TRBD1 as D (5 bases). Germline CDR1 is SNHLY and CDR2 is FYNNEI. The CDR3 is 14 amino acids. Trimming took off 4 bases at V and 6 bases at J, with 15 bases between the two ends. The CDR3 loop reads CASSGRQLGAEAFF. The CDR3, as DNA: TGTGCCAGCAGTGGAAGACAGCTGGGCGCTGAAGCTTTCTTT.

This chain uses TRBV7-3 with TRBJ2-3; D is unresolved. The V gene's germline CDR1 is SGHTA and CDR2 FQGTGA. Trimming shortened V by 1 base and J by 0 bases, and 5 bases separated the two germline ends. This CDR3 region has 14 residues. This chain's CDR3 is CASSLMDSTDTQYF. The DNA of the CDR3 is TGTGCCAGCAGCTTAATGGACAGCACAGATACGCAGTATTTT. The full variable domain, completed using reference TRBV7-3 and TRBJ2-3, is GAGVSQTPSNKVTEKGKYVELRCDPISGHTALYWYRQSLGQGPEFLIYFQGTGAADDSGLPNDRFFAVRPEGSVSTLKIQRTERGDSAVYLCASSLMDSTDTQYFGPGTRLTVL.

J is TRBJ2-1 and V is TRBV10-3, with 10 bases aligning to TRBD2. Per the germline V gene, CDR1 is ENHRY and CDR2 is SYGVKD. This CDR3 has 17 residues. With 5 bases clipped from V and 3 bases from J, the junction kept 10 bases outside the gene matches. CDR3 nucleotides: TGTGCCATCAGTCGAGCCCGTCTAGCGGGAGTCTACAATGAGCAGTTCTTC. It yields the protein CAISRARLAGVYNEQFF.

The chain is built from TRBV28 and TRBJ2-7; D perhaps matches TRBD1 (5 bases). The CDR3 is 16 residues long. The V and J ends lost 2 bases and 1 base respectively, with 15 bases between them. Per germline, CDR1 MDHEN and CDR2 SYDVKM. The CDR3: CASSLRTRVISYEQYF. CDR3 DNA: TGTGCCAGCAGTTTACGGACACGCGTGATTTCCTACGAGCAGTACTTC.

V and J are TRBV10-3 and TRBJ2-7, with D perhaps TRBD1 (6 bases). This CDR3 comprises 13 residues. Germline CDR1 is ENHRY and CDR2 is SYGVKD. Trimming cost V 6 bases and J 3 bases, with 12 bases left between them. In DNA form, the CDR3 reads TGTGCCATCAGCGGGGACACCAACTACGAGCAGTACTTC. Its protein product is CAISGDTNYEQYF.

The genes are TRBV5-5 and TRBJ1-5; D is perhaps TRBD1 (5 bases). V was shortened by 5 bases and J by 4 bases, with 13 bases between the two germline ends. The CDR3 extends over 14 amino acids. In germline, CDR1 is SGHKS, CDR2 YYEKEE (reference sequence). The CDR3 DNA reads TGTGCCAGCAGTCAGAACGGGGGGAATCAGCCCCAGCATTTT. Encoded protein: CASSQNGGNQPQHF.

This sequence joins TRBV6-1 and TRBJ2-4; possible D gene TRBD2, 6 bases. V was pared by 6 bases and J by 0 bases, with 12 bases between. Germline CDR1 is MNHNS and CDR2 is SASEGT. The length of the CDR3 is 15 residues. CDR3 sequence reads: CASRGGVLAKNIQYF. The CDR3 DNA sequence: TGTGCCAGCAGGGGCGGGGTTTTAGCCAAAAACATTCAGTACTTC.

This chain connects TRBV19 to TRBJ2-1; 10 bases align to TRBD2. This CDR3 has 15 residues. Germline V gene lookup returns CDR1 LNHDA and CDR2 SQIVND (reference sequence). V was pared by 2 bases and J by 2 bases, with 0 bases of the junction left unmatched. The CDR3 reads CASSISGRAYNEQFF. CDR3 nucleotide sequence: TGTGCCAGTAGTATAAGCGGGAGGGCCTACAATGAGCAGTTCTTC.